These 26 T cell receptor beta chains were all obtained from the same sample, sequenced in a study of radiotherapy plus CTLA-4 blockade in lung cancer. Sequenced by immunoSEQ multiplex PCR; TCRdb stores in-frame clones only, minus some. The data hold some 80,000 clones, with 78% observed a single time. Material: peripheral blood, obtained from a patient treated with radiotherapy plus ipilimumab. The source is a human donor with non-small cell lung cancer whose response to radiotherapy plus ipilimumab could not be evaluated. Some clones in this sample may be carry-over from other donors' samples.

This rearrangement joins TRBV4-1 to TRBJ1-1, with D perhaps TRBD1 (5 bases). Germline V CDR1 and CDR2: MGHRA, YSYEKL. CDR3 length: 16 amino acids. V was trimmed by 1 base and J by 1 base, leaving 13 bases between them. The CDR3 coding sequence is TGCGCCAGCAGCCAAGGGCAGGGCATGAAGAACACTGAAGCTTTCTTT. It yields the protein CASSQGQGMKNTEAFF.

The gene calls are TRBV11-3 and TRBJ1-5; D not resolved. Germline V gene data show CDR1 as SGHNT and CDR2 as YENEEA. The CDR3 has 15 amino acids. Trimming stripped 6 bases from V and 0 bases from J, with 12 bases between. CDR3 sequence reads: CASRLVQYSNQPQHF. CDR3 bases: TGTGCCAGCAGGTTGGTTCAGTATAGCAATCAGCCCCAGCATTTT.

The chain couples TRBV4-2 to TRBJ2-5, with 7 nucleotides matching TRBD2. Losses at the gene ends were 1 base for V and 4 bases for J; bases not matched to a gene: 9. CDR1 LGHNA and CDR2 YNFKEQ come from the germline V gene. The CDR3 length is 16 residues. CDR3 DNA sequence: TGTGCCAGCAGCCAAGCGGGGCGGGGGATGGGAGAGACCCAGTACTTC. Amino acid sequence: CASSQAGRGMGETQYF.

This clone appeared once. The chain joins TRBV29-1 to TRBJ1-2, with 10 bases fitting TRBD1. V shed 4 bases, J shed 3 bases, and the junction held 8 bases outside the gene matches. Germline V CDR1 and CDR2: SQVTM, ANQGSEA. CDR3 length equals 15 residues. CDR3 bases: TGCAGCGTTGCCCGGGACAGGGGTTACGACTATGGCTACACCTTC. Translation gives CSVARDRGYDYGYTF.

This chain joins TRBV6-1 and TRBJ2-7; 12 nucleotides match TRBD2. The germline CDR1 and CDR2 sequences are MNHNS and SASEGT. This CDR3 is 19 amino acids long. Unmatched junction bases numbered 19, after V lost 4 bases and J lost 6 bases. The CDR3 sequence: CASSVTGPGLAGLLAEQYF. DNA for the CDR3: TGTGCCAGCAGTGTCACGGGGCCGGGACTAGCGGGCCTACTCGCCGAGCAGTACTTC.

Notes on this clone: Germline and junction disagree at one end, which may indicate a read error. The V and J genes are TRBV4-2 and TRBJ1-2, with 9 bases aligning to TRBD1. The CDR3 spans 15 residues. Germline CDR1 is LGHNA and CDR2 is YNFKEQ. CDR3 nucleotide sequence: TGTGCCAGCAGCCCCGGGACAGGGAATGGTCCCTCCCTCGACTTC. Its translation is CASSPGTGNGPSLDF.

The chain employs TRBV5-4 and TRBJ1-2; 9 nucleotides match TRBD1. This CDR3 spans 15 amino acids. V lost 4 bases to trimming and J lost 5 bases; unmatched junction nucleotides: 9. Germline CDR1 SGHNT, CDR2 YYREEE (reference sequence). CDR3 amino acids: CASSEPGQGFYGYTF. The CDR3, as DNA: TGTGCCAGCAGCGAACCGGGACAGGGATTTTATGGCTACACCTTC.

The chain has TRBV9 and TRBJ2-1; 8 nucleotides match TRBD1. The CDR3 runs to 16 residues. Trimming removed 3 bases from V and 1 base from J; junction bases left unmatched: 6. Germline V gives CDR1 SGDLS, CDR2 YYNGEE. CDR3: CASSGQGSGSYNEQFF. The CDR3 DNA reads as TGTGCCAGCAGCGGACAGGGGTCCGGGTCCTACAATGAGCAGTTCTTC.

This clone was seen a few times. The rearrangement uses TRBV4-3 and TRBJ2-7; D is perhaps TRBD1 (6 bases). Germline loops: CDR1 LGHNA, CDR2 YSLEER. The CDR3 consists of 16 residues. V lost 5 bases and J 6 bases, leaving 23 bases between the germline ends. CDR3 amino acids: CASSSLTGKDYGEQYF. The CDR3 nucleotides are TGCGCCAGCAGCTCCCTAACAGGGAAAGACTACGGCGAGCAGTACTTC.

The CDR3 spells CASSNLLTSRGSYEQYF. Here the CDR3 DNA reads TGTGCCAGCAGCAACCTGCTGACGTCGCGGGGATCCTACGAGCAGTACTTC. The genes are TRBV28 and TRBJ2-7; D perhaps matches TRBD2 (6 bases). Germline loops: CDR1 MDHEN, CDR2 SYDVKM. The CDR3 totals 17 residues. Trimming left V 6 bases short and J 1 base short, with 22 bases between.

The chain combines TRBV7-2 with TRBJ2-3; 13 bases fit TRBD2. Germline V lookup: CDR1 SGHTA, CDR2 FQGNSA. The CDR3 totals 16 residues. V shed 4 bases and J 5 bases; nucleotides not matched to a gene: 6. The CDR3 protein is CASSSSLAGGVDTQYF. The CDR3 region has the DNA TGTGCCAGCAGCTCTTCACTAGCGGGGGGGGTAGATACGCAGTATTTT.

The chain couples TRBV5-1 to TRBJ1-4; D is unclear. There are 14 residues in the CDR3. V dropped 3 bases and J dropped 6 bases, with 12 bases sitting between them. Germline V gives CDR1 SGHRS, CDR2 YFSETQ. The DNA of the CDR3 is TGCGCCAGCAGCTCCGGGATAAAGGATGAAAAACTGTTTTTT. This translates into CASSSGIKDEKLFF.

This chain connects TRBV18 to TRBJ1-6; 7 bases align to TRBD1. The CDR3 extends over 14 amino acids. Unmatched junction bases numbered 2, after V lost 5 bases and J lost 4 bases. Per germline, CDR1 KGHSH and CDR2 LQKENI. The CDR3 DNA follows: TGTGCCAGCTCATCGGGACAGTATAATTCACCCCTCCACTTT. As protein: CASSSGQYNSPLHF.

This clone is medium-sized. V usage is TRBV2 and J usage is TRBJ1-4; 7 nucleotides match TRBD1. There are 18 residues in the CDR3. Trimming took 0 bases from V and 6 from J; bases not matched to a gene: 13. The germline gives CDR1 SNHLY, CDR2 FYNNEI. Here the CDR3 reads CASSEADRYSWGDEKLFF. The CDR3 coding sequence is TGTGCCAGCAGTGAAGCGGACAGGTACTCCTGGGGGGATGAAAAACTGTTTTTT.

Turning to this clone: A read error may account for a junction end that differs from germline. V is TRBV7-7 and J is TRBJ1-3, with D perhaps TRBD1 (6 bases). The CDR3 has 15 amino acids. Germline V gene lookup returns CDR1 SSHAT and CDR2 FNYEAQ (reference sequence). In DNA form, the CDR3 reads TGTGCTAGCAGCTTGTCGGACAGCTCTGGAAACACCATATATTTT. It specifies CASSLSDSSGNTIYF.

This clone was seen only a few times. The chain is built from TRBV10-3 and TRBJ2-1; D is perhaps TRBD2 (6 bases). CDR1 and CDR2 (germline): ENHRY, SYGVKD. Trimming removed 6 bases at V and 4 bases at J, with 19 bases between. The CDR3 is made up of 16 amino acids. CDR3 nucleotides: TGTGCCATCAGGGACTCCGCTAGCGTGCTATACAATGAGCAGTTCTTC. Protein sequence: CAIRDSASVLYNEQFF.

The genes are TRBV19 and TRBJ1-5, with 11 bases fitting TRBD1. V lost 5 bases to trimming and J lost 1 base; unmatched junction nucleotides: 7. This CDR3 has 17 residues. The germline V gene has CDR1 LNHDA and CDR2 SQIVND (reference sequence). The CDR3 DNA reads as TGTGCCAGTAGTCTTGGGACAGGGGGTATCAGCAATCAGCCCCAGCATTTT. As protein: CASSLGTGGISNQPQHF.

The chain recombines TRBV12-5 with TRBJ2-1; possible D gene TRBD2, 7 bases. Germline assignment: CDR1 LGHNT and CDR2 FRNRAP. The V gene lost 3 bases and the J gene lost 4 bases, with 13 bases spanning the gap. The CDR3 is 15 residues long. CDR3 DNA: TGTGCTAGTGGTTTCTCCGAGGGGGGGTACAATGAGCAGTTCTTC. Its translation is CASGFSEGGYNEQFF.

The chain links TRBV7-8 to TRBJ2-3; 9 bases align to TRBD2. The V gene end was trimmed by 1 base and the J gene end by 2 bases; junction bases not matched to a gene: 4. This CDR3 is 16 amino acids long. Germline CDR1 and CDR2: SGHVS and FQNEAQ. CDR3 sequence: CASSLELAGITDTQYF. CDR3 sequence (DNA): TGTGCCAGCAGCTTAGAACTAGCGGGTATCACAGATACGCAGTATTTT. Using reference TRBV7-8 and TRBJ2-3 for the parts outside the CDR3, the full variable domain is GAGVSQSPRYKVAKRGQDVALRCDPISGHVSLFWYQQALGQGPEFLTYFQNEAQLDKSGLPSDRFFAERPEGSVSTLKIQRTQQEDSAVYLCASSLELAGITDTQYFGPGTRLTVL.

The chain has TRBV2 and TRBJ2-7; the match to TRBD1 covers 11 bases. Losses at the gene ends were 3 bases for V and 7 bases for J; bases not matched to a gene: 5. In germline, CDR1 is SNHLY, CDR2 FYNNEI. The CDR3 runs to 14 residues. DNA of the CDR3: TGTGCCAGCAGTGAGGGACAGGGGGTCGGAGAGCAGTACTTC. Its protein product is CASSEGQGVGEQYF.

The V call is TRBV30, the J call TRBJ1-5, with 9 bases identical to TRBD1. This CDR3 is built from 19 residues. Germline V gene sequence: CDR1 GTSNPN, CDR2 SVGIG (reference sequence). The ends lost 0 bases at V and 3 bases at J; junction bases unmatched: 15. In DNA, the CDR3 is TGTGCCTGGAGTGTAAGGGGACAGGGTGGCCCCGGATTCAATCAGCCCCAGCATTTT. This gives the protein CAWSVRGQGGPGFNQPQHF.

The chain uses TRBV6-1 and TRBJ2-3, with 9 positions matching TRBD2. The ends lost 6 bases at V and 3 bases at J; junction bases unmatched: 7. CDR1 is MNHNS and CDR2 is SASEGT in the germline V gene. This CDR3 contains 15 residues. The DNA of the CDR3 is TGTGCCAGCAGGGGCGGGGGGGCAGGGACAGATACGCAGTATTTT. It yields the protein CASRGGGAGTDTQYF.

The rearrangement links TRBV4-2 to TRBJ2-3; 10 bases fit TRBD2. Trimming at V came to 8 bases and at J to 4 bases, leaving 9 bases not matched to a gene. The germline V gene has CDR1 LGHNA and CDR2 YNFKEQ. The CDR3 consists of 15 residues. The CDR3 sequence: CASGLAGGRPDTQYF. In DNA form, the CDR3 reads TGTGCCAGCGGATTAGCGGGGGGCCGGCCAGATACGCAGTATTTT.

The chain recombines TRBV6-5 with TRBJ2-7; D remains unclear. There are 13 residues in the CDR3. The V end lost 5 bases, the J end lost 2 bases, and 10 bases lay between the germline ends. Germline V gene sequence: CDR1 MNHEY, CDR2 SVGAGI. The CDR3 sequence is CASSAASAYEQYF. The DNA for the CDR3 is TGTGCCAGCAGTGCTGCGTCCGCCTACGAGCAGTACTTC.

CDR3 residues: CASSFAFLRGGYTF. The CDR3 region has the DNA TGTGCCAGCAGTTTTGCCTTTCTTAGGGGAGGCTACACCTTC. The chain is built from TRBV28 and TRBJ1-2; maybe TRBD1 (5 bases). The CDR3 runs to 14 residues. V shed 3 bases and J shed 8 bases, with 16 bases lying between them. The germline gives CDR1 MDHEN, CDR2 SYDVKM.

The V call is TRBV5-1, the J call TRBJ2-5; TRBD2 agrees at 10 bases. This CDR3 comprises 15 residues. Germline V CDR1 and CDR2: SGHRS, YFSETQ. The V gene end was trimmed by 6 bases and the J gene end by 5 bases; junction bases not matched to a gene: 10. The CDR3 nucleotides read TGCGCCAGCAAAGTAACTAGCGGGGCCCCCGAGACCCAGTACTTC. Amino acid sequence: CASKVTSGAPETQYF.